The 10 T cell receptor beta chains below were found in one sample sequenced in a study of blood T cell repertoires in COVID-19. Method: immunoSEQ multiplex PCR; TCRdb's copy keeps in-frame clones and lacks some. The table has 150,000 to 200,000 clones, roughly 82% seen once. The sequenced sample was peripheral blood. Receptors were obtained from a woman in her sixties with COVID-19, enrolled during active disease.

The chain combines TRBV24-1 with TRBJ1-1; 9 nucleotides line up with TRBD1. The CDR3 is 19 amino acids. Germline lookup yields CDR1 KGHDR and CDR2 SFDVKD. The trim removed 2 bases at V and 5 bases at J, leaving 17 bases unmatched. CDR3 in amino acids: CATSDCCWDRDRAQTEAFF. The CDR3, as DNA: TGTGCCACCAGTGATTGCTGCTGGGACAGGGACCGCGCACAGACTGAAGCTTTCTTT.

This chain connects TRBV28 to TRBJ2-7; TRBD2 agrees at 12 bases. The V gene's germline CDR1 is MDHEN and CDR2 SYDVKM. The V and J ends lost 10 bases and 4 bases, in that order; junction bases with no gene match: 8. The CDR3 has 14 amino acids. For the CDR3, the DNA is TGTGCCATCGGACTAGCGGGATCCCATTACGAGCAGTACTTC. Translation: CAIGLAGSHYEQYF.

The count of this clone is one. The CDR3 sequence is CASPQATDTQYF. DNA for the CDR3: TGCGCCAGCCCCCAGGCCACAGATACGCAGTATTTT. J is TRBJ2-3 and V is TRBV10-1; D is undetermined. Germline assignment: CDR1 WNHNN and CDR2 SYGVQD (reference sequence). V was cut by 8 bases and J by 2 bases, with 8 bases left in between. This CDR3 is 12 amino acids long.

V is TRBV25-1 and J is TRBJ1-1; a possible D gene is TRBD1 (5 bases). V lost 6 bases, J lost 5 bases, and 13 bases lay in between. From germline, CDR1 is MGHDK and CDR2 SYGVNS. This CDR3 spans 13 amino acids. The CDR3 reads CASRGGAATEAFF. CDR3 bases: TGTGCCAGCAGAGGAGGGGCGGCAACTGAAGCTTTCTTT.

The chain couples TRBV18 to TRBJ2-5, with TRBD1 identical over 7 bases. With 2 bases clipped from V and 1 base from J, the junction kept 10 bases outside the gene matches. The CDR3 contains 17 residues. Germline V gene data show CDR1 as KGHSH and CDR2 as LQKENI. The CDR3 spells CASSPNPWTGLQETQYF. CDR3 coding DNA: TGTGCCAGCTCACCAAATCCCTGGACAGGACTCCAAGAGACCCAGTACTTC.

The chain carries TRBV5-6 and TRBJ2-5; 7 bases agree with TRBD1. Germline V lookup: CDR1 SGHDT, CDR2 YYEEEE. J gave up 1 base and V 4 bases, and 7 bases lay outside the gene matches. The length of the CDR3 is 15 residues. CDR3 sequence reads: CASSLGQVTQETQYF. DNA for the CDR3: TGTGCCAGCAGCCTTGGACAGGTAACCCAAGAGACCCAGTACTTC.

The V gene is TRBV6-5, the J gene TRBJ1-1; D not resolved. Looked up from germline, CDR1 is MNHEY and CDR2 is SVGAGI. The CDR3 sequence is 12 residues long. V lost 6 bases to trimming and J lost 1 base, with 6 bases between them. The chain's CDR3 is CASSTANTEAFF. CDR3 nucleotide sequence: TGTGCCAGCAGCACAGCGAACACTGAAGCTTTCTTT.

The CDR3, as DNA: TGTGCCAGCACCGCGGACAGGGCGCAAGAGACCCAGTACTTC. This gives the protein CASTADRAQETQYF. The chain is built from TRBV6-5 and TRBJ2-5, with 8 bases that match TRBD1. This CDR3 is 14 amino acids long. CDR1 is MNHEY, CDR2 SVGAGI, per germline. The V gene end was trimmed by 7 bases and the J gene end by 2 bases; junction bases not matched to a gene: 6.

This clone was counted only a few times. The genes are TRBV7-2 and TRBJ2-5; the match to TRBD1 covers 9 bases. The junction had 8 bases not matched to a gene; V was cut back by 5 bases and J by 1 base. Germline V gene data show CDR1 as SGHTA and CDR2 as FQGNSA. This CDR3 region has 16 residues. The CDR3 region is CASSPRGQGRQETQYF. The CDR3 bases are TGTGCCAGCAGCCCGCGGGGACAGGGACGCCAAGAGACCCAGTACTTC.

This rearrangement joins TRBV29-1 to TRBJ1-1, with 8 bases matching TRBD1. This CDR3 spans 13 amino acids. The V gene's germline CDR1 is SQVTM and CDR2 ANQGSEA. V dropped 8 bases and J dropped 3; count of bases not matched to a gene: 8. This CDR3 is CSSRDRGHTEAFF. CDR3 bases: TGCAGCTCAAGAGACAGGGGCCACACTGAAGCTTTCTTT.